This T cell receptor (beta chain) was sequenced during a study of T cells in Graves' hyperthyroidism and ophthalmopathy. Ophthalmopathy patients all had a Clinical Activity Score of at least 3, a NOSPECS grade of at least 4 and disease under 3 months old. Uncontrolled infection, other autoimmune disease, pregnancy or lactation disqualified patients from enrolment. From RNA transcripts, TCR beta CDR3 regions were amplified. During a first-round RT-PCR of the TCR CDR3, the HTBI primer set was used. One entry per CDR3 protein, called by TCRdb with MiXCR from the multiplex PCR reads. The sample contains about 500,000 distinct CDR3 sequences, about 16% of which appear only once. This CDR3 is built from 16 residues. The germline gives CDR1 KGHSH, CDR2 LQKENI. V lost 0 bases and J 2 bases, leaving 13 bases between the germline ends. Many counts were recorded for this clonotype.

Sequenced sample: blood. The rearrangement joins TRBV18 to TRBJ1-2, with a possible D match to TRBD1 (5 bases). The receptor was derived from a woman in her thirties with Graves' ophthalmopathy. The CDR3 spells CASSPPPWGVNYGYTF. The CDR3 DNA follows: TGTGCCAGCTCACCACCTCCCTGGGGGGTCAACTATGGCTACACCTTC.